This paragraph reports one T cell receptor (beta chain). Trimming shortened V by 7 bases and J by 0 bases, and 18 bases separated the two germline ends. The V gene's germline CDR1 is SGHAT and CDR2 FQNNGV. The CDR3 runs 16 residues. The sample comes from a study of blood T cell repertoires in COVID-19. Across the study: Whether acute or convalescent, the COVID-19 samples came from the United States, Italy and Spain. T cells, B-cell-depleted T cells, or PBMCs supplied cDNA or gDNA.

Seattle's cohort entered during active infection and was followed longitudinally. The authors' processing: The assay estimated nucleated cells by amplifying reference gene primers. The protocol was immunoSEQ multiplex PCR, while the TCRdb copy is restricted to in-frame clones and leaves out a portion. For V, J and clone size, that table is used; D and trimming come from the DNA. Of 150,000 to 180,000 clones in the sample, around 83% were seen once. The clonotype originates from an older woman with COVID-19, enrolled during active disease. The sequencing sample was made of peripheral blood. The chain employs TRBV11-2 and TRBJ1-2, with D possibly TRBD1 on 6 matching bases. The CDR3 spells CASNTWGQATNYGYTF. The CDR3 DNA sequence: TGTGCCAGCAACACCTGGGGGCAGGCGACTAACTATGGCTACACCTTC.